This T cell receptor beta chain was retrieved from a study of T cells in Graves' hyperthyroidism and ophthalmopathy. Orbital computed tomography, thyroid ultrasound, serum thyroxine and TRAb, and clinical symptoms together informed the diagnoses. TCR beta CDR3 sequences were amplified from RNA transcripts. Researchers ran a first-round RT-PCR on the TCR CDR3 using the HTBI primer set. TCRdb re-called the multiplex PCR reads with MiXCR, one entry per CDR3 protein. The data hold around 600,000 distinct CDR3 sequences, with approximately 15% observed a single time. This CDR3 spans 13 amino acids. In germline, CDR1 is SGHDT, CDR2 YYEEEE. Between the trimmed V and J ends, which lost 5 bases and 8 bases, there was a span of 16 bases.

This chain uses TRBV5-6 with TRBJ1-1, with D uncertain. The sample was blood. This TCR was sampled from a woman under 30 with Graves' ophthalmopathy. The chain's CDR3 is CASSSVLGSEAFF. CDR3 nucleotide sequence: TGTGCCAGCAGTTCGGTCCTCGGGTCAGAAGCTTTCTTT.